This entry is about one T cell receptor beta chain. What antigen it recognizes has not been identified. No clone much larger than this one lies a single base away; base qualities are absent. These data come from a study of blood T cell repertoires in COVID-19 (TCRdb year 2020). Study-level background: Collaborator samples came from the United States, Italy and Spain and covered acute and convalescent phases of COVID-19. The material from the prospective study consisted of cDNA or gDNA derived from T cells, B-cell-depleted T cells, or PBMCs. Deeply sampled blood TCRbeta repertoires from subjects exposed to, actively infected with, or recovered from COVID-19 were included in the dataset. The repertoires were released in a freely available public database intended as a resource for research on the immune response to SARS-CoV-2. The samples were drawn from two sources: the first 160 participants of the ongoing ImmuneRACE study, and some 1,300 subjects contributed by 6 global collaborators. Nearly every sample came with metadata listing a de-identified subject ID, COVID-19 status, age in years and sex. Where available, HLA class I and class II types were taken from metadata supplied by the sample provider and were not determined by assay-based typing. On the study overall, not on this receptor specifically: The amount of clinical and demographic metadata varied by source and participant and was provided uncurated.

The CDR3, from cysteine to phenylalanine, totals 16 residues. Only the CDR3 region is kept as DNA, spanning 48 bases read in frame from base 1. Trimming leaves V shorter by 3 bases and J shorter by 4 bases, with the junction holding 7 bases beyond the gene matches. CDR1 and CDR2 are read off the germline V gene as SGHRS and YFSETQ. TCRbeta CDR3 regions were amplified from genomic DNA using the immunoSEQ Assay, a bias-controlled multiplex PCR. Per the original workflow: The number of nucleated cells in each sample was estimated by amplification of reference gene primers within the assay. Sequence reads were collapsed and filtered to measure the absolute abundance of every unique TCRbeta CDR3 rearrangement. For each sample, productive Simpson clonality was calculated as the square root of Simpson's diversity index over productive rearrangements. Entries here come from immuneACCESS through TCRdb and include only in-frame sequences with V and J called. Some clones fail to appear in such tables; in the studies checked, an unresolved V gene covers under half of the shortfall, and the cause of the remainder is unknown. For V, J and clone size, that table is used; D and trimming come from the DNA. The sample table holds over 300,000 clones, of which roughly 85% were seen once. The ten top clones hold roughly 2% of the sample.

In the prospective study, participants were roughly 18 to 95 years old, resided in 24 geographic areas of the United States, and were enrolled through a virtual design. To assign participants to cohorts, the prospective study relied on clinical history that participants themselves reported in a screening survey and a study questionnaire. ImmuneRACE Cohort 3 recovered participants were defined by two consecutive negative NP/OP PCR tests, healthcare professional clearance, or symptom resolution. In the prospective study, whole blood, serum and a nasopharyngeal or oropharyngeal swab were collected from each participant by mobile phlebotomists. Additional blood draws and questionnaires over an approximately 2-month period could optionally be provided by prospective study participants. Prospective study blood samples were shipped either frozen or at room temperature before DNA extraction.

The rearrangement combines TRBV5-1 with TRBJ2-3; 11 central bases correspond to TRBD1. Material for sequencing was PBMCs or T cells enriched from blood (not recorded which). This TCR was recovered from a man aged 25 to 45 who had recovered from COVID-19. The DNA sequence reads TGCGCCAGCAGCTGGTCCGGGACAGGGGGTTCAGATACGCAGTATTTT. This codes for CASSWSGTGGSDTQYF.